This TCR beta chain derives from a study of cytomegalovirus exposure and HLA in healthy donors. Remarks on this clone: The antigen is unknown.

Study conclusions and caveats: In a later analysis, HLA-C alleles had the fewest associated TCRs, DRB1 alleles the most.

PCR primers comprised 60 Vbeta and 13 Jbeta primers. The assay was immunoSEQ multiplex PCR, and TCRdb's table has in-frame clones only and misses some. There are under 150,000 clones in the sample, with about 1.6% held by the top ten. There are 16 residues in the CDR3. V trimming: 4 bases; J trimming: 5 bases; junction bases outside the gene matches: 9. The V gene's germline CDR1 is SGDLS and CDR2 YYNGEE. What was sequenced was PBMCs. The sequence was collected from a woman in her 40s in good health and CMV-seronegative. This sequence joins TRBV9 and TRBJ2-5, with 12 nucleotides matching TRBD2. This chain's CDR3 is CASSPQTSGGLETQYF. The CDR3, as DNA: TGTGCCAGCAGCCCACAGACTAGCGGGGGTTTGGAGACCCAGTACTTC.